A single sample gave rise to the 9 T cell receptor beta chains below, sequenced in a study of T-cell memory formation after mild COVID-19. Via MiXCR, TCRdb re-called the 5' RACE reads, giving one row per CDR3 protein. The sample shows 400,000 to 500,000 distinct CDR3 sequences, roughly 20% of them seen only once. Sequencing input: PBMCs or a T cell subset sorted from them (not recorded which). These receptor sequences come from an adult woman who had mild COVID-19 (a few samples of this study predate the infection). Cell type and time point are not known.

Only a few counts were recorded for this clonotype. The chain joins TRBV12-3 or TRBV12-4 to TRBJ1-1, with TRBD1 identical over 9 bases. V lost 6 bases, J lost 6 bases, and 2 bases stayed unmatched. The CDR3 is 12 amino acids. The CDR3 region has the DNA TGTGCCAGCAGGACAGGGGGTGCTGAAGCTTTCTTT. Its translation: CASRTGGAEAFF.

This clonotype has more than one count but fewer than ten. This rearrangement joins TRBV5-6 to TRBJ2-7, with unresolved D. The CDR3 covers 14 residues. The V gene lost 0 bases and the J gene lost 2 bases, with 9 bases spanning the gap. The germline V gene encodes CDR1 SGHDT and CDR2 YYEEEE. DNA of the CDR3: TGTGCCAGCAGCTTGGGGGGTTCTACCTACGAGCAGTACTTC. This gives the protein CASSLGGSTYEQYF.

This clonotype was recorded a few times. The chain recombines TRBV5-1 with TRBJ2-7, with a tentative D call TRBD2 (6 bases). The length of the CDR3 is 12 residues. V was cut by 3 bases and J by 6 bases, with 10 bases left in between. CDR1 and CDR2 (germline): SGHRS, YFSETQ. CDR3 in amino acids: CASSWMGGEQYF. CDR3 coding DNA: TGCGCCAGCAGCTGGATGGGGGGCGAGCAGTACTTC.

The table lists this clonotype with many counts. The chain links TRBV6-6 to TRBJ2-5; possible D gene TRBD1, 5 bases. Germline V gives CDR1 MNHNY, CDR2 SVGAGI (reference sequence). Trimming cost V 2 bases and J 5 bases, with 9 bases left between them. This CDR3 is 13 amino acids long. The CDR3 reads CASSYGARETQYF. CDR3 nucleotide sequence: TGTGCCAGCAGTTACGGGGCCAGGGAGACCCAGTACTTC.

The chain is built from TRBV6-5 and TRBJ1-1; perhaps TRBD1 as D (6 bases). Germline CDR1 is MNHEY and CDR2 is SVGAGI. CDR3 length: 15 amino acids. V dropped 2 bases and J dropped 0 bases, with 10 bases sitting between them. The CDR3 region has the DNA TGTGCCAGCAGTTACCGACAGGACTTGAACACTGAAGCTTTCTTT. It specifies CASSYRQDLNTEAFF.

The chain uses TRBV7-3 and TRBJ2-5; TRBD2 matches at 7 bases. Germline trimming cut 1 base from V and 5 bases from J; bases unmatched to any gene: 10. Per germline, CDR1 SGHTA and CDR2 FQGTGA. The CDR3 is 16 residues long. As DNA, the CDR3 is TGTGCCAGCAGCTTAATGGGGGGGACCCCCGGGGAGACCCAGTACTTC. Amino acid sequence: CASSLMGGTPGETQYF.

The V gene is TRBV6-1, the J gene TRBJ2-1; D perhaps matches TRBD2 (5 bases). The germline V gene encodes CDR1 MNHNS and CDR2 SASEGT. V dropped 2 bases and J dropped 9 bases, with 8 bases sitting between them. The CDR3 is 12 residues long. CDR3 region: CASSELRAEQFF. CDR3 nucleotides: TGTGCCAGCAGTGAACTGAGGGCTGAGCAGTTCTTC.

The V call is TRBV29-1, the J call TRBJ1-1, with a weak D call TRBD1 (5 bases). Germline V gene sequence: CDR1 SQVTM, CDR2 ANQGSEA. CDR3 size: 17 residues. The germline V and J ends were trimmed by 0 bases and 1 base, with 18 bases remaining between them. CDR3 nucleotides: TGCAGCGTTGAAGATCCGGTGCCCGGGGCTACGAACACTGAAGCTTTCTTT. Protein product: CSVEDPVPGATNTEAFF.

The chain is built from TRBV2 and TRBJ2-6, with D perhaps TRBD1 (6 bases). V was cut by 7 bases and J by 4 bases, with 14 bases left in between. Germline lookup yields CDR1 SNHLY and CDR2 FYNNEI. This CDR3 is 15 amino acids long. This CDR3 is CASTVQGSGANVLTF. DNA for the CDR3: TGTGCCAGCACGGTACAGGGTTCGGGGGCCAACGTCCTGACTTTC.